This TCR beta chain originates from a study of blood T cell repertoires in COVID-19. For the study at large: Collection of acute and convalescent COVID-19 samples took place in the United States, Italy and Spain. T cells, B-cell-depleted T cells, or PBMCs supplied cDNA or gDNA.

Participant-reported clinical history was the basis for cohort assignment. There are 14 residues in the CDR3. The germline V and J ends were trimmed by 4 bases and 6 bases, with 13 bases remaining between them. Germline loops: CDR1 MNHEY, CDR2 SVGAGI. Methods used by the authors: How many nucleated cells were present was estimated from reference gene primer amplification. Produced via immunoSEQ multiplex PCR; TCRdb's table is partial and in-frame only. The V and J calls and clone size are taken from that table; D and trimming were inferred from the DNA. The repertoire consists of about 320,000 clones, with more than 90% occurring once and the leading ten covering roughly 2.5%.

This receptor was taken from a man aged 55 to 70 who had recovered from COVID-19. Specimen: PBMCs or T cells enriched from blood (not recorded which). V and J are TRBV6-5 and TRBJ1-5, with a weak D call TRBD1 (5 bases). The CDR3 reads CASSSVGLGQPQHF. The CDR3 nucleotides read TGTGCCAGCAGTTCAGTGGGGCTGGGTCAGCCCCAGCATTTT.